The 6 T cell receptor beta chains given below trace back to one sample, sequenced in a study of beta chain features in type 1 diabetes. General observations from the study: Moderately but significantly shorter TCRB CDR3s were found in Type 1 diabetes patients in all four CD4+ subsets.

These receptors' antigens are unknown. Isolated RNA was reverse transcribed in full, so expressed TCRB transcripts were sequenced. TCRdb's table, derived via immunoSEQ multiplex PCR, lists solely in-frame clones and lacks some. There are tens of thousands of clones in the sample; 55% to 80% occur only once, and under 0.35% lies in the top ten. Material: stem cell memory CD4+ T cells from blood. Receptor source: a woman aged 25 to 39 with type 1 diabetes.

This clone was counted between two and nine times. The chain has TRBV27 and TRBJ2-1; 9 bases line up with TRBD2. From germline, CDR1 is MNHEY and CDR2 SMNVEV (reference sequence). The CDR3 runs to 16 residues. The V segment lost 5 bases and the J segment 4 bases; nucleotides outside the gene matches: 9. Here the CDR3 DNA reads TGTGCCAGCAGTCCCTATAGCGGGAGAGGGTACAATGAGCAGTTCTTC. This encodes CASSPYSGRGYNEQFF.

The V gene is TRBV30, the J gene TRBJ2-5; the match to TRBD1 covers 8 bases. In germline, CDR1 is GTSNPN, CDR2 SVGIG (reference sequence). The CDR3 spans 13 residues. Trimming cost V 8 bases and J 2 bases; bases outside gene matches: 7. The CDR3 loop reads CAIPGQEQETQYF. DNA for the CDR3: TGTGCCATCCCGGGACAGGAACAAGAGACCCAGTACTTC.

This chain uses TRBV4-2 with TRBJ2-7; 9 bases are a match to TRBD2. The CDR3 is made up of 14 amino acids. J lost 6 bases, V lost 2 bases, and 5 bases had no gene match. Per the germline V gene, CDR1 is LGHNA and CDR2 is YNFKEQ. The CDR3 sequence is CASSQLAGPPEQYF. The CDR3 nucleotides are TGTGCCAGCAGCCAACTAGCGGGACCGCCCGAGCAGTACTTC.

This clone was seen more than once but under ten times. One junction end disagrees with the germline gene, perhaps due to a read error. The V gene is TRBV4-1, the J gene TRBJ1-2; D is unresolved. The length of the CDR3 is 15 residues. The V gene's germline CDR1 is MGHRA and CDR2 YSYEKL. The CDR3 nucleotides are TGCGCCAGCAGCCAAGATACATTCCCGGGAACGTCGCCTCTCTTC. Its protein product is CASSQDTFPGTSPLF.

The chain carries TRBV25-1 and TRBJ1-5; TRBD1 is a possible D gene (5 bases). V was shortened by 0 bases and J by 5 bases, with 5 bases between the two germline ends. In germline, CDR1 is MGHDK, CDR2 SYGVNS. The CDR3 contains 13 residues. CDR3 in DNA: TGTGCCAGCAGTGAATACAGGGATCAGCCCCAGCATTTT. This translates into CASSEYRDQPQHF.

The V gene is TRBV5-1, the J gene TRBJ2-7; D is undetermined. Germline CDR1 SGHRS, CDR2 YFSETQ. V lost 5 bases and J 0 bases, leaving 12 bases between the germline ends. CDR3 length: 14 amino acids. The DNA for the CDR3 is TGCGCCAGCAGGAGTACTCCTCCCTCCTACGAGCAGTACTTC. This codes for CASRSTPPSYEQYF.